These T cell receptor beta chains were read from a single sample in a study of T cell responses to AZD1222 COVID-19 vaccine. Sequenced by immunoSEQ multiplex PCR; TCRdb stores in-frame clones only, minus some. The data show around 89,000 clones, 85% to 90% seen once. Sequenced here: peripheral blood, sampled on day 0 of AZD1222 vaccination. These receptors were collected from an adult in good health. Both conserved end residues are part of each CDR3. The D gene is left open where the match is weak. Rows give clone size only sometimes, using once, few, many, or a class for an expanded clone.

J: TRBJ2-1
D: .
size: .
V: TRBV2
CDR3: CASGKGSYNEQFF
DNA: TGTGCCAGCGGGAAGGGGTCCTACAATGAGCAGTTCTTC

J: TRBJ2-5
D: TRBD2
size: few
V: TRBV30
CDR3: CAWSVLAGVGGETQYF
DNA: TGTGCCTGGAGTGTCCTAGCGGGAGTTGGGGGAGAGACCCAGTACTTC

J: TRBJ1-4
D: TRBD1
size: .
V: TRBV7-2
CDR3: CASSPDPGQVSEKLFF
DNA: TGTGCCAGCAGCCCGGATCCCGGACAGGTTTCTGAAAAACTGTTTTTT

J: TRBJ1-1
D: .
size: .
V: TRBV5-1
CDR3: CASSPVASSRGGNTEAFF
DNA: TGCGCCAGCAGCCCGGTGGCTAGTAGTAGGGGCGGCAACACTGAAGCTTTCTTT

J: TRBJ1-3
D: TRBD1
size: .
V: TRBV7-9
CDR3: CASSLAGTGAYTIYF
DNA: TGTGCCAGCAGCTTAGCCGGGACAGGGGCGTACACCATATATTTT

J: TRBJ2-2
D: .
size: few
V: TRBV10-1
CDR3: CATDLRGGELFF
DNA: TGCGCCACCGATCTAAGGGGCGGGGAGCTGTTTTTT

J: TRBJ2-2
D: .
size: .
V: TRBV2
CDR3: CAGRDESNTGELFF
DNA: TGTGCCGGACGGGACGAGTCGAACACCGGGGAGCTGTTTTTT

J: TRBJ2-6
D: TRBD1
size: few
V: TRBV15
CDR3: CATSRDGTGSGANVLTF
DNA: TGTGCCACCAGCAGAGACGGGACAGGGTCTGGGGCCAACGTCCTGACTTTC

J: TRBJ1-2
D: .
size: once
V: TRBV27
CDR3: CASSFLGGSYTF
DNA: TGTGCCAGCAGTTTCTTGGGGGGGAGCTACACCTTC

J: TRBJ2-2
D: TRBD1
size: .
V: TRBV5-1
CDR3: CASSLARGGQGDIGELFF
DNA: TGCGCCAGCAGCTTGGCCAGAGGGGGCCAGGGGGACATAGGGGAGCTGTTTTTT

J: TRBJ1-1
D: TRBD1
size: .
V: TRBV6-1
CDR3: CASSETGSDTEAFF
DNA: TGTGCCAGCAGTGAGACAGGGTCGGACACTGAAGCTTTCTTT

J: TRBJ2-3
D: TRBD2
size: .
V: TRBV2
CDR3: CASSESTSGVRTDTQYF
DNA: TGTGCCAGCAGTGAAAGTACTAGCGGGGTCAGGACAGATACGCAGTATTTT

J: TRBJ1-2
D: .
size: once
V: TRBV3-1/TRBV3-2
CDR3: CASSQDRVLFTF
DNA: TGTGCCAGCAGCCAAGATCGGGTCCTCTTTACCTTC

J: TRBJ2-3
D: .
size: .
V: TRBV21-1
CDR3: CASSPNPLAGGRTDTQYF
DNA: TGTGCCAGCAGCCCAAACCCCCTAGCGGGGGGGCGGACAGATACGCAGTATTTT

J: TRBJ2-7
D: TRBD1
size: few
V: TRBV28
CDR3: CASSFFTGQYYEQYF
DNA: TGTGCCAGCAGTTTTTTCACGGGACAGTACTACGAGCAGTACTTC

J: TRBJ1-5
D: TRBD1
size: .
V: TRBV19
CDR3: CASSPGQGFNQPQHF
DNA: TGTGCCAGTAGTCCCGGACAGGGATTTAATCAGCCCCAGCATTTT

J: TRBJ1-1
D: TRBD1
size: .
V: TRBV19
CDR3: CASSTDRVGTEAFF
DNA: TGTGCCAGTAGTACGGACAGGGTTGGAACTGAAGCTTTCTTT

J: TRBJ2-5
D: TRBD2
size: .
V: TRBV2
CDR3: CASKTGTSETQYF
DNA: TGTGCCAGCAAGACCGGGACTAGCGAGACCCAGTACTTC

J: TRBJ2-2
D: .
size: .
V: TRBV6-6
CDR3: CASSYEGTARGELFF
DNA: TGTGCCAGCAGTTACGAAGGGACGGCTCGCGGGGAGCTGTTTTTT

J: TRBJ2-2
D: TRBD2
size: .
V: TRBV19
CDR3: CASSRGLALNTGELFF
DNA: TGTGCCAGTAGTAGGGGACTAGCGCTTAACACCGGGGAGCTGTTTTTT

J: TRBJ1-2
D: TRBD1
size: .
V: TRBV2
CDR3: CASRGDRVPNYGYTF
DNA: TGTGCCAGCAGGGGAGACAGGGTTCCCAACTATGGCTACACCTTC

J: TRBJ2-3
D: TRBD1
size: .
V: TRBV19
CDR3: CASSIRQGVSTDTQYF
DNA: TGTGCCAGTAGTATTCGACAGGGAGTAAGCACAGATACGCAGTATTTT

J: TRBJ1-1
D: .
size: .
V: TRBV7-2
CDR3: CASSPPGRIPAFF
DNA: TGTGCCAGCAGCCCGCCCGGGAGAATCCCGGCCTTCTTT

J: TRBJ2-7
D: TRBD2
size: .
V: TRBV5-4
CDR3: CASSPSTSGGPWEQYF
DNA: TGTGCCAGCAGCCCGTCGACTAGCGGGGGCCCATGGGAGCAGTACTTC

J: TRBJ2-3
D: .
size: .
V: TRBV7-9
CDR3: CASSFFGTDTQYF
DNA: TGTGCCAGCAGCTTCTTTGGCACAGATACGCAGTATTTT

J: TRBJ1-1
D: .
size: .
V: TRBV7-9
CDR3: CASKGGIGNTEAFF
DNA: TGTGCCAGCAAGGGGGGGATAGGGAACACTGAAGCTTTCTTT

J: TRBJ1-4
D: TRBD1
size: .
V: TRBV6-5
CDR3: CASMGSPDRGEKLFF
DNA: TGTGCCAGCATGGGATCGCCCGACAGGGGTGAAAAACTGTTTTTT

J: TRBJ1-5
D: .
size: .
V: TRBV6-5
CDR3: CASTERSNQPQHF
DNA: TGTGCCAGCACCGAGCGGAGCAATCAGCCCCAGCATTTT

J: TRBJ2-3
D: TRBD2
size: .
V: TRBV6-6
CDR3: CASSSTSGSTDTQYF
DNA: TGTGCCAGCAGTTCCACTAGCGGAAGCACAGATACGCAGTATTTT

J: TRBJ1-2
D: TRBD1
size: .
V: TRBV3-1/TRBV3-2
CDR3: CASSQLGTGGSYGYTF
DNA: TGTGCCAGCAGCCAACTAGGGACAGGGGGAAGCTATGGCTACACCTTC

J: TRBJ1-2
D: .
size: few
V: TRBV15
CDR3: CATSRDPGQWANYGYTF
DNA: TGTGCCACCAGCAGAGATCCTGGGCAGTGGGCTAACTATGGCTACACCTTC

J: TRBJ2-1
D: .
size: .
V: TRBV19
CDR3: CASSIFTDHYNNEQFF
DNA: TGTGCCAGTAGTATATTCACAGACCACTATAACAATGAGCAGTTCTTC

J: TRBJ1-2
D: .
size: .
V: TRBV10-2
CDR3: CASSANLRGALGYTF
DNA: TGCGCCAGCAGTGCCAATCTTCGGGGGGCTCTAGGCTACACCTTC

J: TRBJ1-1
D: TRBD1
size: .
V: TRBV7-9
CDR3: CASSRQGGRLAFF
DNA: TGTGCCAGCAGTAGACAGGGCGGGCGTCTAGCTTTCTTT

J: TRBJ1-2
D: .
size: .
V: TRBV7-6
CDR3: CASSLAGRGYTF
DNA: TGTGCCAGCAGCTTAGCGGGGCGTGGCTACACCTTC